The source of this T cell receptor (beta chain) is a study of a mutant IDH1 vaccine in newly diagnosed glioma. Study-wide points: Pseudoprogression seemingly bore no relation to changes in top peripheral T cell clonotypes.

In its sample, this clone was seen once. Antigen specificity is unknown. Germline loops: CDR1 SGHAT, CDR2 FQNNGV. The CDR3 runs to 13 residues. Trimming removed 5 bases at V and 7 bases at J, with 15 bases between. Stated time point: week 35, safety follow-up. Every vaccine dose comprised 300 ug of mutant IDH1 20-mer peptide plus topical imiquimod. TCRdb keeps only in-frame clones here, not all; method: immunoSEQ multiplex PCR. This sample has approximately 45,000 clones, with approximately 92% found just once. This receptor was taken from a middle-aged man with glioma. The source material was PBMCs, sampled from a glioma patient whose treatment included an IDH1 peptide vaccine. This chain connects TRBV11-2 to TRBJ2-7; D is possibly TRBD2 (6 bases). The CDR3: CASSPPGVVEQYF. The CDR3 DNA is TGTGCCAGCAGCCCTCCGGGAGTTGTGGAGCAGTACTTC.